This TCR beta chain was sequenced during a study of blood T cell repertoires in COVID-19 (dated by TCRdb to 2020 to 2021). The study in broad terms: Samples covering the acute and convalescent phases of COVID-19 were provided by collaborators in the United States, Italy and Spain. A de-identified subject ID, COVID-19 status, age in years and sex were almost always included in the sample metadata. The material from the prospective study consisted of cDNA or gDNA derived from T cells, B-cell-depleted T cells, or PBMCs. The repertoires were released in a freely available public database intended as a resource for research on the immune response to SARS-CoV-2. HLA class I and class II types, where available, came from metadata supplied by the sample provider rather than from assay-based typing. Deeply sampled blood TCRbeta repertoires from subjects exposed to, actively infected with, or recovered from COVID-19 were included in the dataset. Samples came from the ongoing ImmuneRACE study (first 160 participants) plus 1,254 subjects from 6 global collaborators. On the study overall, not on this receptor specifically: The quantity of clinical and demographic metadata differed by source and by participant and was supplied without curation.

V loses 0 bases at its end and J loses 4 bases; junction bases beyond the gene matches: 5. According to the germline V gene, CDR1 reads SGHTA and CDR2 reads FQGNSA. The CDR3 holds 15 amino acids from the cysteine to the phenylalanine. Here the CDR3 DNA is all that survives: 45 bases in frame from base 1. Collaborating institutions collected whole blood in K2EDTA tubes following their own protocols. For TCRbeta analysis, collaborators shipped samples in one of three forms: frozen whole blood, isolated PBMCs, or DNA extracted from either of those sample types. TCRbeta CDR3 regions were amplified from genomic DNA using the immunoSEQ Assay, a bias-controlled multiplex PCR. In the paper's pipeline: The number of nucleated cells in each sample was estimated from the amplification of reference gene primers within the assay. To quantify the absolute abundance of each unique TCRbeta CDR3 rearrangement, sequence reads were collapsed and filtered. For each sample, productive Simpson clonality was calculated as the square root of Simpson's diversity index over productive rearrangements. Held by TCRdb, this immuneACCESS table contains in-frame sequences only and omits some clones. Under half of the omission traces to an unresolved V gene where checked; the cause of the rest is unknown. Clone size and V and J calls were adopted from that table, with D and trimming inferred from the DNA. Across this sample there are roughly 160,000 clones, with roughly 80% seen only once. Together, the top ten hold approximately 11% of the sample.

This clone was seen just once. The specificity of this receptor is unknown. Qualities for individual bases were not recorded, and no much larger clone is one base off. Sequenced: peripheral blood. The rearranged chain carries TRBV7-2 and TRBJ1-2; 7 junctional bases match TRBD1. This TCR derives from a man aged 65 to 79 with active or convalescent COVID-19. The CDR3 protein is CASSLAGTAFYGYTF. The DNA sequence is TGTGCCAGCAGCTTAGCCGGGACAGCCTTCTATGGCTACACCTTC.